This T cell receptor (beta chain) was sequenced in a study of regulatory T cells in long-lasting Graves disease. Trimming stripped 5 bases from V and 0 bases from J, with 14 bases between. Per the germline V gene, CDR1 is MDHEN and CDR2 is SYDVKM. This CDR3 contains 16 residues. As concerns this clonotype: Its target is not known.

The authors built TCR beta libraries using iRepertoire HTBI primers and Arm-PCR of CDR3 regions. Each CDR3 protein gets one entry after TCRdb re-called the multiplex PCR reads with MiXCR. This table has 390,000 or so distinct CDR3 sequences, approximately 25% appearing once. Study-wide results and limits: TRBV28, TRBJ1-2 and TRBJ2-5 were segments that persistent disease favored. Lower TCR diversity characterized persistent Graves' patients relative to newly diagnosed patients.

Time point meaning: persistent/refractory GD, antithyroid drugs over 5 years with positive TRAb. Extracted RNA from PBMCs served as the source of the TCR library. The sample was peripheral blood mononuclear cells (PBMCs), taken when the disease was refractory, from a patient treated with antithyroid drugs. The J gene is TRBJ2-1, the V gene TRBV28; D is perhaps TRBD1 or TRBD2 (5 bases each). The receptor's source is a woman in her forties with Graves disease. The CDR3 sequence is CASSIGDEASYNEQFF. The DNA for the CDR3 is TGTGCCAGCAGTATCGGGGACGAGGCCTCCTACAATGAGCAGTTCTTC.